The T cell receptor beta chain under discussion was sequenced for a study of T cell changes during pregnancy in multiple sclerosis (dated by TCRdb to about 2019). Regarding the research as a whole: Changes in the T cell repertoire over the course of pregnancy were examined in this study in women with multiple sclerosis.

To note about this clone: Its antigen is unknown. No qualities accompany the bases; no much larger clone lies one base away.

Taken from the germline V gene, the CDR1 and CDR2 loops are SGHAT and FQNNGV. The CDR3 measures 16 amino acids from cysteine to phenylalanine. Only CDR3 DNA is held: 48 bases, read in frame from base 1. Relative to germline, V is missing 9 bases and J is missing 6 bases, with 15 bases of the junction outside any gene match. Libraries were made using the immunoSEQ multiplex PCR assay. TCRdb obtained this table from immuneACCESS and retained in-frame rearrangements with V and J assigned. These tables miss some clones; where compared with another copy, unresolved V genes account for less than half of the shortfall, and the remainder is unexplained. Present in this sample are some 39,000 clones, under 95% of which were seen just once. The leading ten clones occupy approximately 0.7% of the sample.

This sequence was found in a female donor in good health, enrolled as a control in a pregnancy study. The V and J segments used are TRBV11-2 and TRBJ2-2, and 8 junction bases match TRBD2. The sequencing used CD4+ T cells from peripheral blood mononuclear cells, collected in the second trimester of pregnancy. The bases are TGTGCCAGTACGGGAGGGGCCTCTTACTCTCCCGGGGAGCTGTTTTTT. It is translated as CASTGGASYSPGELFF.